These 22 T cell receptor beta chains share one sample of origin, sequenced in a study of a mutant IDH1 vaccine in newly diagnosed glioma. The data were produced by immunoSEQ multiplex PCR, yet TCRdb's version contains in-frame clones alone and is incomplete. The repertoire includes under 40,000 clones, around 80% of them detected once, and around 10% sits in the top ten. Time point given: week 35, safety follow-up. Mutant IDH1 20-mer peptide, at 300 ug, made up each vaccine dose, with topical imiquimod. For these TCRs, the target antigens are not known. This specimen consisted of PBMCs, obtained from a glioma patient whose treatment included an IDH1 peptide vaccine. Receptors originate from a woman aged 40 to 50 with glioma.

V usage is TRBV7-3 and J usage is TRBJ1-1; D unclear. The V end lost 5 bases, the J end lost 1 base, and 8 bases lay between the germline ends. The CDR3 is 13 residues long. From germline, CDR1 is SGHTA and CDR2 FQGTGA. The CDR3 is CASSINANTEAFF. The DNA for the CDR3 is TGTGCCAGCAGCATCAACGCGAACACTGAAGCTTTCTTT. The variable domain in full, with the rest retrieved from reference TRBV7-3 and TRBJ1-1, is GAGVSQTPSNKVTEKGKYVELRCDPISGHTALYWYRQSLGQGPEFLIYFQGTGAADDSGLPNDRFFAVRPEGSVSTLKIQRTERGDSAVYLCASSINANTEAFFGQGTRLTVV.

The rearrangement links TRBV10-1 to TRBJ2-7, with D uncertain. Trimming took off 3 bases at V and 5 bases at J, with 11 bases between the two ends. Germline V gives CDR1 WNHNN, CDR2 SYGVQD (reference sequence). The CDR3 is 13 amino acids. The CDR3 here is CASSETFIHEQYF. As DNA, the CDR3 is TGCGCCAGCAGTGAAACCTTTATACACGAGCAGTACTTC.

The chain links TRBV4-1 to TRBJ2-2; tentative D call: TRBD2 (6 bases). Germline V gives CDR1 MGHRA, CDR2 YSYEKL. Deletions cut 4 bases from V and 4 bases from J, with 13 bases between. This CDR3 comprises 15 residues. In DNA form, the CDR3 reads TGCGCCAGCAGCCCCCTGGGGGGTGGCACCGGGGAGCTGTTTTTT. Protein: CASSPLGGGTGELFF.

The chain couples TRBV6-5 to TRBJ2-3, with D perhaps being TRBD1 or TRBD2 (5 bases each). CDR3 length: 13 residues. The V end was cut by 0 bases, the J end by 10 bases, with 11 bases between. CDR1 and CDR2 (germline): MNHEY, SVGAGI. The CDR3 DNA follows: TGTGCCAGCAGTTACTCGAACCAGGGAGCGCAGTATTTT. It yields the protein CASSYSNQGAQYF.

The rearrangement joins TRBV19 to TRBJ1-2; no clear D. Germline loops: CDR1 LNHDA, CDR2 SQIVND (reference sequence). This CDR3 spans 11 amino acids. The V end lost 8 bases, the J end lost 1 base, and 5 bases lay between the germline ends. CDR3 coding DNA: TGTGCCAGTTGGCGTAACTATGGCTACACCTTC. Its protein is CASWRNYGYTF. Complete variable domain (other parts from reference TRBV19 and TRBJ1-2): DGGITQSPKYLFRKEGQNVTLSCEQNLNHDAMYWYRQDPGQGLRLIYYSQIVNDFQKGDIAEGYSVSREKKESFPLTVTSAQKNPTAFYLCASWRNYGYTFGSGTRLTVV.

J is TRBJ1-2 and V is TRBV5-6, with D tentatively TRBD1 (6 bases). The ends were cut back, 0 bases at V and 5 bases at J, with 11 bases in the middle. Per the germline V gene, CDR1 is SGHDT and CDR2 is YYEEEE. The CDR3 is 14 amino acids. The CDR3 sequence: CASSLGQAVYGYTF. The CDR3 DNA reads as TGTGCCAGCAGCTTGGGACAGGCCGTATATGGCTACACCTTC.

The chain links TRBV7-9 to TRBJ1-1; D unresolved. The germline V gene has CDR1 SEHNR and CDR2 FQNEAQ (reference sequence). Trimming took off 3 bases at V and 8 bases at J, with 7 bases between the two ends. CDR3 length: 11 residues. The CDR3 protein is CASSFDEEAFF. The CDR3 DNA reads TGTGCCAGCAGCTTCGATGAGGAAGCTTTCTTT.

CDR3 coding DNA: TGTGCCAGTAGTATCCCCACACGGTCTGGCACTGAAGCTTTCTTT. Encoded protein: CASSIPTRSGTEAFF. This chain links TRBV19 with TRBJ1-1; no firm D call. Germline assignment: CDR1 LNHDA and CDR2 SQIVND (reference sequence). Trimming left V 3 bases short and J 4 bases short, with 15 bases between. The CDR3 is made up of 15 amino acids. Full variable domain (missing parts from reference TRBV19 and TRBJ1-1): DGGITQSPKYLFRKEGQNVTLSCEQNLNHDAMYWYRQDPGQGLRLIYYSQIVNDFQKGDIAEGYSVSREKKESFPLTVTSAQKNPTAFYLCASSIPTRSGTEAFFGQGTRLTVV.

The chain joins TRBV2 to TRBJ1-2, with no clear D. The germline V gene has CDR1 SNHLY and CDR2 FYNNEI. The V end was cut by 5 bases, the J end by 8 bases, with 21 bases between. The CDR3 spans 15 residues. The CDR3 DNA reads as TGTGCCAGCAGTCATTCCGACGGATCCTATGGCGGCTACACCTTC. Amino acids: CASSHSDGSYGGYTF.

The chain recombines TRBV5-1 with TRBJ2-3; TRBD2 matches 7 bases. Looked up from germline, CDR1 is SGHRS and CDR2 is YFSETQ. The V segment lost 0 bases and the J segment 0 bases; nucleotides outside the gene matches: 10. This CDR3 has 18 amino acids. CDR3 nucleotide sequence: TGCGCCAGCAGCTTGGAAGCTAGCGGAGCCCCTAGCACAGATACGCAGTATTTT. Protein product: CASSLEASGAPSTDTQYF.

The chain links TRBV5-1 to TRBJ2-1, with 8 bases matching TRBD2. The V gene end was trimmed by 4 bases and the J gene end by 4 bases; junction bases not matched to a gene: 10. There are 16 residues in the CDR3. Germline values: CDR1 SGHRS, CDR2 YFSETQ. The chain's CDR3 is CASSPRDGGAYNEQFF. The CDR3 DNA sequence: TGCGCCAGCAGCCCCCGGGACGGGGGGGCTTACAATGAGCAGTTCTTC.

The V call is TRBV10-1, the J call TRBJ2-1; D gene ambiguous. There are 12 residues in the CDR3. Germline CDR1 reads WNHNN; CDR2 reads SYGVQD (reference sequence). The germline V and J ends were trimmed by 2 bases and 12 bases, with 11 bases remaining between them. This CDR3 reads CASSENSWGQFF. DNA for the CDR3: TGCGCCAGCAGTGAGAATTCGTGGGGGCAGTTCTTC.

The V gene is TRBV18, the J gene TRBJ1-5; D is possibly TRBD1 (5 bases). The V end lost 3 bases, the J end lost 3 bases, and 12 bases lay between the germline ends. Germline lookup yields CDR1 KGHSH and CDR2 LQKENI. The CDR3 consists of 15 residues. The CDR3 coding sequence is TGTGCCAGCTCACCCGTCCGGGACCCCAATCAGCCCCAGCATTTT. Translation: CASSPVRDPNQPQHF.

This chain uses TRBV25-1 with TRBJ2-1; TRBD1 is a possible D gene (6 bases). CDR3 length: 13 amino acids. Germline lookup yields CDR1 MGHDK and CDR2 SYGVNS. With 7 bases removed from V and 6 bases from J, the gap between germline ends came to 13 bases. As DNA, the CDR3 is TGTGCCAGCATTGCCGACAGGAGCAATGAGCAGTTCTTC. Protein: CASIADRSNEQFF.

This clone showed up just a few times. The rearrangement links TRBV27 to TRBJ1-5; TRBD1 agrees at 7 bases. The V gene's germline CDR1 is MNHEY and CDR2 SMNVEV (reference sequence). Trimming removed 3 bases from V and 1 base from J; junction bases left unmatched: 9. The CDR3 is 17 amino acids. In DNA form, the CDR3 reads TGTGCCAGCAGTTTGACAGGGCCGGAGCAGAGCAATCAGCCCCAGCATTTT. Its translation: CASSLTGPEQSNQPQHF.

The V gene is TRBV6-5, the J gene TRBJ2-5; TRBD1 matches 11 bases. This CDR3 contains 15 residues. Germline trimming cut 6 bases from V and 6 bases from J; bases unmatched to any gene: 9. Germline lookup yields CDR1 MNHEY and CDR2 SVGAGI. CDR3 nucleotide sequence: TGTGCCAGCAGACCAGGACAGGGGGCCATCAAGACCCAGTACTTC. It translates to CASRPGQGAIKTQYF.

On this clone itself: At one end the junction does not follow the germline gene, possibly because of a read error. This chain links TRBV5-1 with TRBJ1-5; tentative D call: TRBD1 (5 bases). Germline CDR1 reads SGHRS; CDR2 reads YFSETQ. CDR3 length: 14 amino acids. The CDR3, as DNA: TGCGCCAGCAGTTTGGGGGGGAACAATCAGCCCCAGCATTTT. Translating gives CASSLGGNNQPQHF.

This clone was counted a single time. The chain joins TRBV9 to TRBJ2-2; no firm D call. Germline lookup yields CDR1 SGDLS and CDR2 YYNGEE. Trimming left V 0 bases short and J 7 bases short, with 13 bases between. This CDR3 has 15 amino acids. The CDR3 is CASSVATSGHGELFF. Here the CDR3 DNA reads TGTGCCAGCAGCGTAGCTACATCGGGCCACGGGGAGCTGTTTTTT.

J is TRBJ2-7 and V is TRBV5-1, with D possibly TRBD2 on 5 matching bases. The CDR3 loop spans 14 amino acids. Trimming left V 1 base short and J 10 bases short, with 18 bases between. Germline V gene sequence: CDR1 SGHRS, CDR2 YFSETQ. CDR3 nucleotide sequence: TGCGCCAGCAGCTTGACGGGAACGAAGAGTCCCCAGTACTTC. Amino acids: CASSLTGTKSPQYF.

The chain uses TRBV9 and TRBJ2-3, with a tentative D call TRBD1 (5 bases). CDR1 SGDLS and CDR2 YYNGEE come from the germline V gene. Trimming took 4 bases from V and 4 from J, leaving 10 bases between them. This CDR3 contains 13 residues. As DNA, the CDR3 is TGTGCCAGCAGCCGAACCAGGGCAGATACGCAGTATTTT. This gives the protein CASSRTRADTQYF.

The gene calls are TRBV6-1 and TRBJ1-2; possibly TRBD1 for D (6 bases). CDR1 and CDR2 from the germline V gene are MNHNS and SASEGT. V was shortened by 2 bases and J by 5 bases, with 9 bases between the two germline ends. The CDR3 extends over 13 amino acids. The CDR3 reads CASSEWTDYGYTF. The CDR3 bases are TGTGCCAGCAGTGAATGGACAGATTATGGCTACACCTTC.

This chain connects TRBV19 to TRBJ1-3; D remains ambiguous. V was trimmed by 8 bases and J by 0 bases, leaving 14 bases between them. CDR1 and CDR2 (germline): LNHDA, SQIVND (reference sequence). CDR3 length equals 15 residues. CDR3: CASSSPGVSGNTIYF. The DNA of the CDR3 is TGTGCCAGTTCCTCCCCGGGAGTCTCTGGAAACACCATATATTTT.